This TCR beta chain was sequenced in a study of technical replicates of blood from several donors. Looked up from germline, CDR1 is GTSNPN and CDR2 is SVGIG (reference sequence). The CDR3 is 16 amino acids. J gave up 3 bases and V 2 bases, and 9 bases lay outside the gene matches. TCRdb's table, derived via immunoSEQ multiplex PCR, lists solely in-frame clones and lacks some. The sample has approximately 75,000 clones, approximately 97% seen once; the top ten hold 0.18%. The sample was T cells isolated from PBMCs. This TCR was sampled from a human donor in good health. The genes are TRBV30 and TRBJ2-3; 9 bases match TRBD2. Here the CDR3 reads CAWSPPGLAGTDTQYF. Written as DNA, the CDR3 is TGTGCCTGGAGTCCACCGGGACTAGCTGGGACAGATACGCAGTATTTT.